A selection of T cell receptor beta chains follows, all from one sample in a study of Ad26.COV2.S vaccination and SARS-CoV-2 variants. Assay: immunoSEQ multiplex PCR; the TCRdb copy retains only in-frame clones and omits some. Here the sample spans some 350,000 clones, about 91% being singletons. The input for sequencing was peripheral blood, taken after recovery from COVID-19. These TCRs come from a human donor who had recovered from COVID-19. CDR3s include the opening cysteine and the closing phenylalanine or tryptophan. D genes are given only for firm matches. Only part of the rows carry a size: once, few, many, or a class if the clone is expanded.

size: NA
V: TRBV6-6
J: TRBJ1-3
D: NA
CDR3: CASSAFGHSGNTIYF
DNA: TGTGCCAGCAGCGCGTTCGGACACTCTGGAAACACCATATATTTT

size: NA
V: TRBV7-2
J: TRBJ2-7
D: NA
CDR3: CASSLGGSPTYEQYF
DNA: TGTGCCAGCAGCTTAGGGGGTTCCCCTACCTACGAGCAGTACTTC

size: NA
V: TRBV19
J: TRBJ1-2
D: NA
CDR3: CASSIVDSHGYTF
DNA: TGTGCCAGTAGTATAGTCGACAGCCATGGCTACACCTTC

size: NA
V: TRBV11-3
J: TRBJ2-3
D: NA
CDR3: CASSLALDSFNSTDTQYF
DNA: TGTGCCAGCAGCTTAGCCCTTGACTCCTTTAACAGCACAGATACGCAGTATTTT

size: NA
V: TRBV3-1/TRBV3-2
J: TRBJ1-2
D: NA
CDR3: CASSQVPGAGYGYTF
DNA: TGTGCCAGCAGCCAAGTCCCAGGGGCGGGCTATGGCTACACCTTC

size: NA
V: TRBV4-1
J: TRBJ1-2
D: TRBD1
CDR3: CASSQTGTDNYGYTF
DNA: TGCGCCAGCAGCCAAACCGGGACAGATAACTATGGCTACACCTTC

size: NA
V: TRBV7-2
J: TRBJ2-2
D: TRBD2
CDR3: CASSSSGSGELFF
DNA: TGTGCCAGCAGCTCTAGCGGGAGCGGGGAGCTGTTTTTT

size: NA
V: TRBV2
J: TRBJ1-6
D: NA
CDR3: CASRGQSVGSPLHF
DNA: TGTGCCAGCAGAGGACAGTCAGTCGGATCACCCCTCCACTTT

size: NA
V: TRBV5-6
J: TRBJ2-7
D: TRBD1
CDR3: CASSFGTGFEQYF
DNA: TGTGCCAGCAGCTTCGGGACAGGGTTCGAGCAGTACTTC

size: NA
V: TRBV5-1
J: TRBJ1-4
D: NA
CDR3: CASSPTLGGTNEKLFF
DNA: TGCGCCAGCAGCCCGACACTGGGAGGAACTAATGAAAAACTGTTTTTT

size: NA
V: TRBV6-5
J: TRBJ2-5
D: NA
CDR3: CASSYQDGRQETQYF
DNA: TGTGCCAGCAGTTACCAGGACGGTCGACAAGAGACCCAGTACTTC

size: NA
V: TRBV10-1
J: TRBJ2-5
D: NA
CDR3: CASSEGSQGRRETQYF
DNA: TGCGCCAGCAGTGAGGGGAGCCAGGGGAGACGGGAGACCCAGTACTTC

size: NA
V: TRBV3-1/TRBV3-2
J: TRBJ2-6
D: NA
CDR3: CASSNLKAPVGANVLTF
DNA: TGTGCCAGCAGTAACCTAAAAGCGCCCGTTGGGGCCAACGTCCTGACTTTC

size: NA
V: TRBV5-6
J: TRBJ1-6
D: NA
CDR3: CASSLAGQPYNSPLHF
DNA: TGTGCCAGCAGCTTGGCCGGACAGCCCTATAATTCACCCCTCCACTTT

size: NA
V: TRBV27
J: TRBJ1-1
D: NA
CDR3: CASSLGVVNTEAFF
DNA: TGTGCCAGCAGTTTGGGAGTAGTGAACACTGAAGCTTTCTTT

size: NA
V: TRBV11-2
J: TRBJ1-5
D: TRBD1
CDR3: CASSSDRGQPQHF
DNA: TGTGCCAGCAGCTCCGACAGGGGGCAGCCCCAGCATTTT

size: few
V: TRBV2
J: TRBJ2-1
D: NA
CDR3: CASSETLDQFF
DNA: TGTGCCAGCAGTGAGACCCTAGACCAGTTCTTC

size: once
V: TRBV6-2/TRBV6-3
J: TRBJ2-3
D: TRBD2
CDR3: CASSYGLAGGSTDTQYF
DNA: TGTGCCAGCAGTTATGGATTGGCGGGGGGCAGTACAGATACGCAGTATTTT

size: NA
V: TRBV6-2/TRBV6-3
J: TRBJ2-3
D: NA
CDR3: CASSPYLTDTQYF
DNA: TGTGCCAGCAGTCCCTATCTAACAGATACGCAGTATTTT

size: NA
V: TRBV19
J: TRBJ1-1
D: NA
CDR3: CASSMLQGRFAEAFF
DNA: TGTGCCAGTAGTATGCTTCAGGGGCGATTCGCTGAAGCTTTCTTT

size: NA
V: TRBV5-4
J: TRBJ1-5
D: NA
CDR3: CASSFDPNQPQHF
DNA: TGTGCCAGCAGCTTCGACCCCAATCAGCCCCAGCATTTT

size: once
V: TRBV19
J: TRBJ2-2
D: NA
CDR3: CASSLYTGGREELFF
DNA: TGTGCCAGTAGTCTGTACACAGGGGGGAGGGAGGAGCTGTTTTTT

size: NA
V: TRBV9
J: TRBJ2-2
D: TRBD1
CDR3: CASRVGGQGYTGELFF
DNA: TGTGCCAGCAGGGTTGGAGGACAGGGGTACACCGGGGAGCTGTTTTTT

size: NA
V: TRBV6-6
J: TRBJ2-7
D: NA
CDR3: CASSSPYEQYF
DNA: TGTGCCAGCAGTTCTCCCTACGAGCAGTACTTC

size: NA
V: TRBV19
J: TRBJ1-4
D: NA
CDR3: CASAKGQNNEKLFF
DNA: TGTGCCAGTGCTAAGGGACAAAATAATGAAAAACTGTTTTTT

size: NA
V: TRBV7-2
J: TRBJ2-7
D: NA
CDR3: CASSEGSGTTYEQYF
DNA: TGTGCCAGCAGCGAAGGATCCGGGACCACCTACGAGCAGTACTTC

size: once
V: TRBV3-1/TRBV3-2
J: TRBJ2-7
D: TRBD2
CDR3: CASSQGASGGSEQYF
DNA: TGTGCCAGCAGCCAAGGCGCTAGCGGGGGCTCCGAGCAGTACTTC

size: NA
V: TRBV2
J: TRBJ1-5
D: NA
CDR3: CASRTDTALGQPQHF
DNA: TGTGCCAGCAGGACGGACACGGCTTTAGGTCAGCCCCAGCATTTT

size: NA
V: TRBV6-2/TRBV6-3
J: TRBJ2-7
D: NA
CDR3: CASSYSASYEQYF
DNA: TGTGCCAGCAGTTACTCGGCCTCCTACGAGCAGTACTTC

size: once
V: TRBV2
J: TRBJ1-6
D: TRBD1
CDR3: CASRDRVFDSPLHF
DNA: TGTGCCAGCCGGGACAGGGTTTTTGATTCACCCCTCCACTTT

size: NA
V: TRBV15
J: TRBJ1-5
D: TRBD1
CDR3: CATSSYPWQGGQPQHF
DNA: TGTGCCACCAGCAGTTATCCGTGGCAGGGGGGTCAGCCCCAGCATTTT

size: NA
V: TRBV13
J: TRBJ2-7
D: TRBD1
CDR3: CASSDGTDEQYF
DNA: TGTGCCAGCAGCGATGGGACAGACGAGCAGTACTTC

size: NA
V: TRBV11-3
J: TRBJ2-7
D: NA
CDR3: CASSPVGSYEQYF
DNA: TGTGCCAGCAGCCCGGTGGGAAGCTACGAGCAGTACTTC